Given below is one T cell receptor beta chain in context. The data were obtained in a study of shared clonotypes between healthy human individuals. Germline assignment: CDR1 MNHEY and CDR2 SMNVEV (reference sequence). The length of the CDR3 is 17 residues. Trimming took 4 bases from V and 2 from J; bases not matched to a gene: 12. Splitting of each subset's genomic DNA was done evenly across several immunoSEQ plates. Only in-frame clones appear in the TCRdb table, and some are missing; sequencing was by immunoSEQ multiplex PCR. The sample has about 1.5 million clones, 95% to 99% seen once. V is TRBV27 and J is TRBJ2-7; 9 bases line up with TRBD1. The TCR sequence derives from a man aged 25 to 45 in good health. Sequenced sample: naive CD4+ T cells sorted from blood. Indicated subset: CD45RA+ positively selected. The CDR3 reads CASSSSPGQGSPYEQYF. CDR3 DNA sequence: TGTGCCAGCAGTTCAAGCCCGGGACAGGGTAGCCCCTACGAGCAGTACTTC.